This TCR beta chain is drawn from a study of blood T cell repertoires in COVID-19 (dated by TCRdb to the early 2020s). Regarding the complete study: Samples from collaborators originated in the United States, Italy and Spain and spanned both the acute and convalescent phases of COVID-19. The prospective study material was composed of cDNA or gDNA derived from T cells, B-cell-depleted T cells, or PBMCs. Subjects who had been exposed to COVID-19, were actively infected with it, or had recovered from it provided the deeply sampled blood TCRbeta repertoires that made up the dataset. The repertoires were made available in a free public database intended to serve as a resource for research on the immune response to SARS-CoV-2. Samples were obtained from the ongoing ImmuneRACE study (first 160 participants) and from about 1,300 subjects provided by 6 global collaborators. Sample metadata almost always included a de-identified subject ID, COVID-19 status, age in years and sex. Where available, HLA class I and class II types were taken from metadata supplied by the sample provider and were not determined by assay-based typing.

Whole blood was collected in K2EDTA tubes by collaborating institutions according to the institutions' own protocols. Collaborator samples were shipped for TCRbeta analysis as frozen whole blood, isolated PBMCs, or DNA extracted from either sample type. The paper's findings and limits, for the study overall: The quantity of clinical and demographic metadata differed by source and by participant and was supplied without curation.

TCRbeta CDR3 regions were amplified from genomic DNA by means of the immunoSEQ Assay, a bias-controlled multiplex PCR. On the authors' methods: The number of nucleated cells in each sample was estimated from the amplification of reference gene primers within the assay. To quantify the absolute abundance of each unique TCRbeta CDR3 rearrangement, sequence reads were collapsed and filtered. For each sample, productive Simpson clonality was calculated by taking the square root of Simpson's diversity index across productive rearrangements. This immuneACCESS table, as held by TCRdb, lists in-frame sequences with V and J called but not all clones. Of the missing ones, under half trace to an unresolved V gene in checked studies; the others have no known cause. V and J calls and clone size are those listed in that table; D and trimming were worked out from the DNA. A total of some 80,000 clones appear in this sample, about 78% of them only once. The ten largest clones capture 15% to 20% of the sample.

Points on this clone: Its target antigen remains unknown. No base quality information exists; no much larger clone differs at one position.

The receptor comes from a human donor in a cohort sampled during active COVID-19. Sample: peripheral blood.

Read as DNA, the sequence is TGTGCCATCAGTGAACGGACAGGGACGGCCGGGGAGCTGTTTTTT. Its translation reads: CAISERTGTAGELFF. The chain is assembled from TRBV10-3 and TRBJ2-2; TRBD1 matches 8 bases in the middle. From the cysteine through the phenylalanine, the CDR3 covers 15 amino acids. The CDR3 DNA has 45 bases and is translated from base 1. CDR1 and CDR2, per the germline V gene, are ENHRY and SYGVKD. After removal of 3 bases from V and 6 bases from J, the junction retains 6 bases not matched to a gene.